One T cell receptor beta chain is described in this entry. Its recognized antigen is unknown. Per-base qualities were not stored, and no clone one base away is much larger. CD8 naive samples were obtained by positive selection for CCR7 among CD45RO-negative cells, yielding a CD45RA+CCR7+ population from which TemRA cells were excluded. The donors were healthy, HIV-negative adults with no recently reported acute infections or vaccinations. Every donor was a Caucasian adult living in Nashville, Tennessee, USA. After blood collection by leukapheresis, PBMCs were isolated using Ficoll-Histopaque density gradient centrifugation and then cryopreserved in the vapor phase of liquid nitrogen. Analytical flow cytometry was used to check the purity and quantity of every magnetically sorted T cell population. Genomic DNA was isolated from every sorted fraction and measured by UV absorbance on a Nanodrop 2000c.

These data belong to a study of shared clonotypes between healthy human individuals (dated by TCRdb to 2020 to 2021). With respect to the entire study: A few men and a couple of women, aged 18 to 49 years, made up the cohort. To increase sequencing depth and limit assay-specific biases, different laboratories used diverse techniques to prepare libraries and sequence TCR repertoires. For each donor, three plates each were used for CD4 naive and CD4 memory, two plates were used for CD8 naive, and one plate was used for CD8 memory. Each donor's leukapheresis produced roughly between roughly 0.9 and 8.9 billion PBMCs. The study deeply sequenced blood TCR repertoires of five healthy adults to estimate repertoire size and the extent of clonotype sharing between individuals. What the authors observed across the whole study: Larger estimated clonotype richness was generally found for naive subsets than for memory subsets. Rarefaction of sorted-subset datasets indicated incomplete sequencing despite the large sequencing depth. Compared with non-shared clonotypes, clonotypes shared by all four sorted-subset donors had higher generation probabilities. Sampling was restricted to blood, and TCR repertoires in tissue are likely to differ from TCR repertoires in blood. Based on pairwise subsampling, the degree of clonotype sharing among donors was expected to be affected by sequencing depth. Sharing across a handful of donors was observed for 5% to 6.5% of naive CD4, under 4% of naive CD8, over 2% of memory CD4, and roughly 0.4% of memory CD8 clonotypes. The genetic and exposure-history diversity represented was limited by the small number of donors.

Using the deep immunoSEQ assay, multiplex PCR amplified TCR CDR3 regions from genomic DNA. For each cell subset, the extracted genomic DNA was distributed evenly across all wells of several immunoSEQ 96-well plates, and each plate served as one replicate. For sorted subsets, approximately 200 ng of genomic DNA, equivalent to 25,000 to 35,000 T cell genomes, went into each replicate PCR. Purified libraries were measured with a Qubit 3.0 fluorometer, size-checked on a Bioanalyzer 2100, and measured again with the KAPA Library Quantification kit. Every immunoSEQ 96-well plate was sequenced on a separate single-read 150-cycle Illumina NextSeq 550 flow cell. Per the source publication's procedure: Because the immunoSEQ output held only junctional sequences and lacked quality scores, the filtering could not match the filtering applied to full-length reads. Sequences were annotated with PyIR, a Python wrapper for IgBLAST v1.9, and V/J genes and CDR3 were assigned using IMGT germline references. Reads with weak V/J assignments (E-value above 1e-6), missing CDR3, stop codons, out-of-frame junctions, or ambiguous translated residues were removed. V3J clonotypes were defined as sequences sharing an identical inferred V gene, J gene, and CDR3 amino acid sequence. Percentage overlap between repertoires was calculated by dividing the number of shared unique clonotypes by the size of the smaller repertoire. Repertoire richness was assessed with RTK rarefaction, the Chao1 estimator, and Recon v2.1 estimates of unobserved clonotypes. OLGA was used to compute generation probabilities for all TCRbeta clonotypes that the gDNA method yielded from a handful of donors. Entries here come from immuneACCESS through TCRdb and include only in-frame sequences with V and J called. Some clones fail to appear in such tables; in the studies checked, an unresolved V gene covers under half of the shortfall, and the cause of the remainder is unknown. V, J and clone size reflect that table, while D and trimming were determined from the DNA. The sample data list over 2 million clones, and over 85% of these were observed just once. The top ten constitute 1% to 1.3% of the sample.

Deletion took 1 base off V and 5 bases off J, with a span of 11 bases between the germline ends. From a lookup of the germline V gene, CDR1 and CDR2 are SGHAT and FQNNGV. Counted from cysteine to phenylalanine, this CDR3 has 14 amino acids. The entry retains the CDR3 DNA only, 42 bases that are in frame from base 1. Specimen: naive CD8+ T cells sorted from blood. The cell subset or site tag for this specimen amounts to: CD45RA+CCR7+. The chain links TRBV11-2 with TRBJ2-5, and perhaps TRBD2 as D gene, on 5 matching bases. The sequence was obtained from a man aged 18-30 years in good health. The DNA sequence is TGTGCCAGCAGCTTAGCGGAGAGAGGGGAGACCCAGTACTTC. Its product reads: CASSLAERGETQYF.